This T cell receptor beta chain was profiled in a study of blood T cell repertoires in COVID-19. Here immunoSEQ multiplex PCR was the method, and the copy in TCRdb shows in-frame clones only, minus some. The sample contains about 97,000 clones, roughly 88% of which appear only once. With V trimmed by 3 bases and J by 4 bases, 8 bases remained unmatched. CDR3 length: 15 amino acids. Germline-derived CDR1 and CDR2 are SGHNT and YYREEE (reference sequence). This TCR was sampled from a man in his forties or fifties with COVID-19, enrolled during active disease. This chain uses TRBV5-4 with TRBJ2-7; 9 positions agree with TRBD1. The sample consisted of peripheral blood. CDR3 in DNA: TGTGCCAGCAGCTATCCGGGACAGGGTGGGTACGAGCAGTACTTC. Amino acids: CASSYPGQGGYEQYF.